This T cell receptor (beta chain) emerged from a study of cytomegalovirus exposure and HLA in healthy donors. Overall study context: Researchers found that about 84% of 398 genotyped donors fell within the Caucasian-associated ancestry cluster.

Notes on this clone: Its antigen is unknown.

The V end was cut by 5 bases, the J end by 1 base, with 10 bases between. CDR1 and CDR2 from the germline V gene are SGHRS and YFSETQ. This CDR3 is built from 14 residues. Study-wide points: A few of the chains that were CMV-associated were confirmed in vitro to be specific for CMV antigens. Productive status was seen about 90% or about 30% of the time for most TCR beta V segments in an earlier analysis.

The study ran its PCR with 60 Vbeta and 13 Jbeta primers. Using immunoSEQ multiplex PCR, the repertoire was profiled, and TCRdb retains in-frame clones only, with some absent. The sample has approximately 58,000 clones, and its top ten clones hold approximately 10%. Sequencing was performed on PBMCs. The TCR was taken from a woman aged 45-59 years in good health and CMV-seropositive. The V gene is TRBV5-1, the J gene TRBJ1-3, with D perhaps matching TRBD1 (5 bases). The CDR3 DNA reads as TGCGCCAGCAGGACACAGGTTTCTGGAAACACCATATATTTT. Protein sequence: CASRTQVSGNTIYF.